The 22 T cell receptor beta chains below come from one sample, sequenced in a study of blood T cell repertoires in COVID-19. Clones were sequenced by immunoSEQ multiplex PCR, and TCRdb holds only the in-frame ones, with some missing. The sample has about 65,000 clones; approximately 95% are singletons. The material sequenced was peripheral blood. All receptors come from a man in his 70s with active COVID-19.

The chain couples TRBV29-1 to TRBJ2-5; 7 nucleotides align to TRBD2. V was pared by 7 bases and J by 5 bases, with 7 bases of the junction left unmatched. The CDR3 covers 12 residues. CDR1 is SQVTM and CDR2 is ANQGSEA in the germline V gene. CDR3 DNA: TGCAGCGGACGAAGCGGGGCGGAGACCCAGTACTTC. Amino acid sequence: CSGRSGAETQYF.

The chain uses TRBV4-3 and TRBJ2-3; 8 bases line up with TRBD1. Germline loops: CDR1 LGHNA, CDR2 YSLEER. V dropped 4 bases and J dropped 3; count of bases not matched to a gene: 6. The length of the CDR3 is 15 residues. CDR3 sequence: CASSRRTGLTDTQYF. The CDR3 coding sequence is TGCGCCAGCAGCCGCCGGACAGGGTTGACAGATACGCAGTATTTT.

The rearrangement uses TRBV15 and TRBJ2-5; 12 bases fit TRBD1. The CDR3 runs 15 residues. Per the germline V gene, CDR1 is LNHNV and CDR2 is YYDKDF (reference sequence). Trimming took 5 bases from V and 6 from J; bases not matched to a gene: 7. CDR3 sequence reads: CATSGGTGGGKTQYF. The CDR3 DNA is TGTGCCACCAGCGGCGGGACAGGGGGCGGAAAGACCCAGTACTTC.

The rearrangement joins TRBV5-1 to TRBJ2-1; TRBD2 is a possible D gene (6 bases). Trimming took off 7 bases at V and 8 bases at J, with 19 bases between the two ends. Germline V gene lookup returns CDR1 SGHRS and CDR2 YFSETQ. The CDR3 length is 14 residues. CDR3 coding DNA: TGCGCCAGCCGGGGGTCGGAAGTCGGGGATGAGCAGTTCTTC. It yields the protein CASRGSEVGDEQFF. Complete variable domain (other parts from reference TRBV5-1 and TRBJ2-1): KAGVTQTPRYLIKTRGQQVTLSCSPISGHRSVSWYQQTPGQGLQFLFEYFSETQRNKGNFPGRFSGRQFSNSRSEMNVSTLELGDSALYLCASRGSEVGDEQFFGPGTRLTVL.

The chain couples TRBV19 to TRBJ2-1, with 12 bases fitting TRBD2. V was pared by 1 base and J by 4 bases, with 8 bases of the junction left unmatched. From germline, CDR1 is LNHDA and CDR2 SQIVND (reference sequence). This CDR3 contains 18 residues. The CDR3, as DNA: TGTGCCAGTAGTATAGTAGTTACTAGCGGGGGGCGGTACAATGAGCAGTTCTTC. The encoded protein is CASSIVVTSGGRYNEQFF.

J is TRBJ1-1 and V is TRBV7-9; 9 positions agree with TRBD1. The CDR3 loop spans 15 amino acids. CDR1 SEHNR and CDR2 FQNEAQ come from the germline V gene (reference sequence). J gave up 0 bases and V 4 bases, and 3 bases lay outside the gene matches. The CDR3 loop reads CASSWTGALNTEAFF. The CDR3 bases are TGTGCCAGCAGCTGGACAGGGGCCCTGAACACTGAAGCTTTCTTT.

V usage is TRBV7-9 and J usage is TRBJ1-1; 9 positions match TRBD1. V lost 5 bases to trimming and J lost 4 bases; unmatched junction nucleotides: 5. Per germline, CDR1 SEHNR and CDR2 FQNEAQ (reference sequence). The CDR3 has 14 amino acids. CDR3 coding DNA: TGTGCCAGCAGCCCGGGACAGGGCCTCACTGAAGCTTTCTTT. As protein: CASSPGQGLTEAFF.

The J gene is TRBJ2-5, the V gene TRBV3-1 (or the pseudogene TRBV3-2); 12 positions agree with TRBD1. From germline, CDR1 is LGHDT and CDR2 YNNKEL (reference sequence). With V trimmed by 10 bases and J by 1 base, 4 bases remained unmatched. The CDR3 contains 14 residues. The CDR3 bases are TGTGCCACCGCGGGACAGGGGGCCCAAGAGACCCAGTACTTC. Its protein product is CATAGQGAQETQYF.

The rearrangement links TRBV14 to TRBJ2-3, with 9 bases fitting TRBD2. This CDR3 is 15 amino acids long. Trimming took 2 bases from V and 12 from J; bases not matched to a gene: 12. CDR1 SGHDN and CDR2 FVKESK come from the germline V gene. CDR3: CASSQSPLAGGRQYF. DNA for the CDR3: TGTGCCAGCAGCCAAAGCCCATTGGCGGGGGGGCGCCAGTATTTT.

This chain links TRBV7-2 with TRBJ2-1; D ambiguous. This CDR3 comprises 13 residues. Trimming shortened V by 0 bases and J by 6 bases, and 6 bases separated the two germline ends. Germline values: CDR1 SGHTA, CDR2 FQGNSA. The CDR3 nucleotides read TGTGCCAGCAGCTTAGCGCGAGGCAATGAGCAGTTCTTC. This translates into CASSLARGNEQFF.

This chain connects TRBV5-6 to TRBJ1-1; the D gene is possibly TRBD1 (6 bases). The germline gives CDR1 SGHDT, CDR2 YYEEEE. Trimming took 4 bases from V and 7 from J, leaving 11 bases between them. The CDR3 spans 12 residues. In DNA form, the CDR3 reads TGTGCCAGCAGCAGACAGGCAGGTGAAGCTTTCTTT. Translation gives CASSRQAGEAFF.

The chain employs TRBV2 and TRBJ1-4; D possibly corresponds to TRBD1 (5 bases). V was cut by 5 bases and J by 5 bases, with 9 bases left in between. CDR1 and CDR2 from the germline V gene are SNHLY and FYNNEI. This CDR3 comprises 13 residues. CDR3 residues: CASSYRWNEKLFF. The DNA for the CDR3 is TGTGCCAGCAGTTACAGGTGGAATGAAAAACTGTTTTTT.

The chain recombines TRBV19 with TRBJ1-4, with 10 nucleotides matching TRBD1. CDR3 size: 13 residues. Unmatched junction bases numbered 4, after V lost 8 bases and J lost 7 bases. The V gene's germline CDR1 is LNHDA and CDR2 SQIVND (reference sequence). CDR3 coding DNA: TGTGCCAGTCGAGACAGGGGGCCTGAAAAACTGTTTTTT. Translated, it gives CASRDRGPEKLFF.

CDR3 amino acids: CASSIKKSGSSTDTQYF. CDR3 DNA: TGTGCCAGTAGTATAAAGAAAAGCGGGTCTAGCACAGATACGCAGTATTTT. This chain uses TRBV19 with TRBJ2-3, with a possible D match to TRBD2 (6 bases). The CDR3 has 17 residues. Trimming shortened V by 2 bases and J by 0 bases, and 15 bases separated the two germline ends. Germline assignment: CDR1 LNHDA and CDR2 SQIVND (reference sequence).

The chain employs TRBV11-3 and TRBJ1-2, with TRBD1 matching over 11 bases. From germline, CDR1 is SGHNT and CDR2 YENEEA. J lost 5 bases, V lost 1 base, and 9 bases had no gene match. The CDR3 loop spans 17 amino acids. The CDR3 reads CASSLVWTGGARYGYTF. The DNA for the CDR3 is TGTGCCAGCAGCTTAGTTTGGACAGGGGGCGCGAGGTATGGCTACACCTTC.

This chain links TRBV19 with TRBJ1-2; D is unresolved. V was cut by 3 bases and J by 3 bases, with 11 bases left in between. CDR3 length: 14 amino acids. The germline gives CDR1 LNHDA, CDR2 SQIVND (reference sequence). Here the CDR3 DNA reads TGTGCCAGTAGTATGGGCCCGGGGTACTATGGCTACACCTTC. It translates to CASSMGPGYYGYTF.

This clone showed up just a few times. V is TRBV4-1 and J is TRBJ1-6, with 10 bases that match TRBD1. This CDR3 contains 19 residues. The V and J ends lost 4 bases and 0 bases, in that order; junction bases with no gene match: 9. Germline V lookup: CDR1 MGHRA, CDR2 YSYEKL. As DNA, the CDR3 is TGCGCCAGCAGCCGAACCGGGACAGGGGTCACCTCCTATAATTCACCCCTCCACTTT. Translation gives CASSRTGTGVTSYNSPLHF.

The V gene is TRBV10-1, the J gene TRBJ2-2; perhaps TRBD2 as D (5 bases). Trimming removed 4 bases at V and 4 bases at J, with 7 bases between. CDR3 length: 13 residues. From germline, CDR1 is WNHNN and CDR2 SYGVQD (reference sequence). The CDR3 loop reads CASSGTPTGELFF. The CDR3, as DNA: TGCGCCAGCAGTGGGACTCCCACCGGGGAGCTGTTTTTT.

The chain employs TRBV7-9 and TRBJ2-1; 10 nucleotides agree with TRBD2. The V gene end was trimmed by 0 bases and the J gene end by 2 bases; junction bases not matched to a gene: 10. Germline CDR1 SEHNR, CDR2 FQNEAQ (reference sequence). The CDR3 sequence is 19 residues long. For the CDR3, the DNA is TGTGCCAGCAGCTTAGCGTCGTCTAGCGGGGGTAACCCCTACAATGAGCAGTTCTTC. It yields the protein CASSLASSSGGNPYNEQFF.

This chain links TRBV18 with TRBJ2-1, with D possibly being TRBD1 (6 bases). The CDR3 loop spans 15 amino acids. Germline values: CDR1 KGHSH, CDR2 LQKENI. V dropped 4 bases and J dropped 3 bases, with 13 bases sitting between them. The CDR3 here is CASSHRQEYYNEQFF. CDR3 DNA: TGTGCCAGCTCACATCGACAGGAGTACTACAATGAGCAGTTCTTC.

The chain joins TRBV19 to TRBJ2-2; 9 positions agree with TRBD1. Germline CDR1 LNHDA, CDR2 SQIVND (reference sequence). Trimming removed 5 bases from V and 4 bases from J; junction bases left unmatched: 17. CDR3 length equals 19 residues. CDR3 sequence: CASSLFKTGGYKATGELFF. Here the CDR3 DNA reads TGTGCCAGTAGTCTGTTTAAGACAGGGGGGTACAAGGCCACCGGGGAGCTGTTTTTT.

V gene TRBV6-6 combines with J gene TRBJ2-1; no definite D call. Germline CDR1 and CDR2: MNHNY and SVGAGI (reference sequence). The CDR3 has 16 residues. V gave up 4 bases and J gave up 6 bases, with 19 bases separating them. The CDR3 reads CASSFQPAGPGNEQFF. The CDR3 DNA reads as TGTGCCAGCAGTTTCCAACCGGCCGGCCCAGGCAATGAGCAGTTCTTC.